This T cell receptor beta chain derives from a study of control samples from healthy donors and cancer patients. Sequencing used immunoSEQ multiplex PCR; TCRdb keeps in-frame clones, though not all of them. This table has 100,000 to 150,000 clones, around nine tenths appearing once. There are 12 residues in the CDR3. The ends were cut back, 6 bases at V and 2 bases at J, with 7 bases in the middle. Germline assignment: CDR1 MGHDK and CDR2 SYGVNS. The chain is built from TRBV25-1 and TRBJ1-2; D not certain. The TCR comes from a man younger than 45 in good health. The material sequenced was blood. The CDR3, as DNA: TGTGCCAGCAGGAAGGCAAACTATGGCTACACCTTC. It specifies CASRKANYGYTF.